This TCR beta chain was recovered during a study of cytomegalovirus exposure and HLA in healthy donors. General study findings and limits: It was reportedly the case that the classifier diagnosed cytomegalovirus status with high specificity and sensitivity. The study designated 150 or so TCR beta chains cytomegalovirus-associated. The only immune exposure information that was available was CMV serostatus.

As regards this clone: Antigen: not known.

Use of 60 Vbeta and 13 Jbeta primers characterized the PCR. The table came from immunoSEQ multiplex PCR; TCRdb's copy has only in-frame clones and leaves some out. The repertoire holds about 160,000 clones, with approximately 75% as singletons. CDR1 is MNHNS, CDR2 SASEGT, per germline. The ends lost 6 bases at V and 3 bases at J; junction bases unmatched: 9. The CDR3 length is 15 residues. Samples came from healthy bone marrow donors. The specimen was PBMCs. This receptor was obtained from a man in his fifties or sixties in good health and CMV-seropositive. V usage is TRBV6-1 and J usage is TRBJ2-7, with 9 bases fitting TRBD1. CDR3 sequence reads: CASRHWTGANYEQYF. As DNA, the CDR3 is TGTGCCAGCAGGCATTGGACAGGGGCGAACTACGAGCAGTACTTC.